This passage covers 5 T cell receptor beta chains from one sample sequenced in a study of blood T cell repertoires in COVID-19. The table came from immunoSEQ multiplex PCR; TCRdb's copy has only in-frame clones and leaves some out. The sample has around 220,000 clones, around four fifths seen once. The sequenced sample consisted of peripheral blood. These receptor sequences come from a woman between 40 and 55 years old with active or convalescent COVID-19.

CDR3 in amino acids: CASSRQGSAEQYF. The DNA for the CDR3 is TGTGCCAGCAGCAGACAGGGTTCAGCCGAGCAGTACTTC. The chain has TRBV3-1 (or the pseudogene TRBV3-2) and TRBJ2-7; 7 bases agree with TRBD1. The CDR3 spans 13 residues. The J segment lost 6 bases and the V segment lost 5 bases, leaving 7 bases of the junction unmatched. Germline-derived CDR1 and CDR2 are LGHDT and YNNKEL (reference sequence).

V and J are TRBV3-1 (or the pseudogene TRBV3-2) and TRBJ1-2; perhaps TRBD1 as D (6 bases). V was trimmed by 7 bases and J by 8 bases, leaving 17 bases between them. The CDR3 sequence is 13 residues long. Germline loops: CDR1 LGHDT, CDR2 YNNKEL (reference sequence). The CDR3 nucleotides read TGTGCCAGCACGAACTTGGGGGCGCCAGGCTACACCTTC. Its protein product is CASTNLGAPGYTF.

The chain joins TRBV9 to TRBJ1-2, with TRBD1 identical over 7 bases. Looked up from germline, CDR1 is SGDLS and CDR2 is YYNGEE. V lost 5 bases to trimming and J lost 3 bases; unmatched junction nucleotides: 7. The CDR3 is made up of 14 amino acids. The CDR3 nucleotides are TGTGCCAGCAGTTCTCAGGGGGTGGACTATGGCTACACCTTC. Its protein is CASSSQGVDYGYTF.

J is TRBJ1-5 and V is TRBV5-1; D unclear. Trimming took off 2 bases at V and 1 base at J, with 4 bases between the two ends. CDR1 and CDR2 from the germline V gene are SGHRS and YFSETQ. CDR3 length: 13 residues. The CDR3: CASSFGSNQPQHF. The CDR3 nucleotides are TGCGCCAGCAGCTTCGGGAGCAATCAGCCCCAGCATTTT.

The chain joins TRBV6-5 to TRBJ1-1; D ambiguous. This CDR3 has 11 amino acids. Trimming removed 4 bases at V and 3 bases at J, with 3 bases between. Germline loops: CDR1 MNHEY, CDR2 SVGAGI. The CDR3: CASSSYTEAFF. The CDR3 nucleotides read TGTGCCAGCAGTTCGTACACTGAAGCTTTCTTT.